The clone carrying this T cell receptor (beta chain) has just one count. The CDR3 loop spans 16 amino acids. With V trimmed by 5 bases and J by 4 bases, 8 bases remained unmatched. Germline V gives CDR1 SGHTA, CDR2 FQGTGA. The data are from a study of blood T cell repertoires in COVID-19. Sequenced by immunoSEQ multiplex PCR; TCRdb stores in-frame clones only, minus some. Altogether a few hundred thousand clones are present, around nine tenths being singletons, with the ten largest covering about 11%. The sequence was obtained from a woman in her thirties with COVID-19, enrolled during active disease. The rearrangement uses TRBV7-3 and TRBJ2-2, with 9 bases lining up with TRBD1. The specimen sequenced was peripheral blood. The CDR3 spells CASSHRTGAGTGELFF. CDR3 DNA: TGTGCCAGCAGCCACAGGACAGGGGCAGGCACCGGGGAGCTGTTTTTT. Filled out from reference TRBV7-3 and TRBJ2-2, the complete variable domain reads GAGVSQTPSNKVTEKGKYVELRCDPISGHTALYWYRQSLGQGPEFLIYFQGTGAADDSGLPNDRFFAVRPEGSVSTLKIQRTERGDSAVYLCASSHRTGAGTGELFFGEGSRLTVL.